The rows below give T cell receptor beta chains drawn from one sample of a study of T-cell reconstitution after alpha-beta-depleted transplantation in children. TCRdb re-called the PCR reads through MiXCR, storing one row per CDR3 protein. In the table there are 7,000 or so distinct CDR3 sequences, approximately 12% of which are singletons. The material was PBMCs, mostly from graft donor cells, obtained 180 days after TCRalphabeta/CD19-depleted stem cell transplant. The receptors were sampled from a child less than two years old who had a stem cell transplant for acute myeloid leukemia, so the T cells may come from the graft donor. Each CDR3 is given with its conserved first and last residue. Each record gives: V gene, clone size, D gene, J gene, CDR3 DNA, CDR3 protein. The D gene is left open where the match is weak. Size is omitted from some rows. Given values are once, few, many or a class for expanded clones.

TRBV6-5	many	TRBD1	TRBJ2-6	TGTGCCAGCACGACAGGGGGCTTAAGCTCTGGGGCCAACGTCCTGACTTTC	CASTTGGLSSGANVLTF
TRBV6-2/TRBV6-3	medium-sized	TRBD2	TRBJ2-7	TGTGCCAGCAGATCTAGCGGGAAATACGAGCAGTACTTC	CASRSSGKYEQYF
TRBV6-1	medium-sized	.	TRBJ1-1	TGTGCCAGCAGACTAAAAAGGGCTTTCTTT	CASRLKRAFF
TRBV6-5	medium-sized	.	TRBJ1-1	TGTGCCAGCAGTCCCAGGGGACACACTGAAGCTTTCTTT	CASSPRGHTEAFF
TRBV18	many	TRBD2	TRBJ2-1	TGTGCCAGCTCACCCCGACTAGCTCGAGCCCTCTACAATGAGCAGTTCTTC	CASSPRLARALYNEQFF
TRBV5-1	many	TRBD1	TRBJ1-2	TGCGCCAGCAGCCCGGGCGGGAACAGGGGGGACTATGGCTACACCTTC	CASSPGGNRGDYGYTF
TRBV9	many	TRBD2	TRBJ2-7	TGTGCCAGCAGCGTAGGGACTAGCGGGGGGGAAAGCTCCTACGAGCAGTACTTC	CASSVGTSGGESSYEQYF
TRBV28	many	.	TRBJ2-7	TGTGCCAGCAGTTTGAGTTTGGCCTTCGGGCAGTACTTC	CASSLSLAFGQYF
TRBV5-1	many	.	TRBJ2-2	TGCGCCAGCAGCTTGGTGGGACCAACTTCGAACACCGGGGAGCTGTTTTTT	CASSLVGPTSNTGELFF
TRBV6-4	many	TRBD1	TRBJ1-2	TGTGCCAGCAGTGACTTTCCGGGACAGGGGGCGGTCCACTTC	CASSDFPGQGAVHF
TRBV20-1	many	.	TRBJ1-2	TGCAGTGCTAGAAATCGTTTCTCCCAACAGGGAAATAACTATGGCTACACCTTC	CSARNRFSQQGNNYGYTF
TRBV7-2	large	.	TRBJ2-6	TGTGCCAGCAGCTTAGCATCAAGCTCTGGGGCCAACGTCCTGACTTTC	CASSLASSSGANVLTF
TRBV5-6	many	TRBD1	TRBJ2-2	TGTGCCAGCAGCTTGGGACCGGGACAGGGGACCGGGGAGCTGTTTTTT	CASSLGPGQGTGELFF
TRBV5-1	many	TRBD2	TRBJ2-3	TGCGCCAGCAGCTTGTGGGGGGGACGCACAGATACGCAGTATTTT	CASSLWGGRTDTQYF
TRBV27	many	TRBD1	TRBJ2-7	TGTGCCAGCAGACCAGGGGGCTCCTACGAGCAGTACTTC	CASRPGGSYEQYF
TRBV10-3	medium-sized	.	TRBJ2-2	TGTGCCATATCTGAGGGACTCATTAACACCGGGGAGCTGTTTTTT	CAISEGLINTGELFF
TRBV20-1	many	TRBD1	TRBJ2-2	TGCAGTGCTAGAGGGGGACAGGGTCTGTCGAACACCGGGGAGCTGTTTTTT	CSARGGQGLSNTGELFF
TRBV27	many	TRBD1	TRBJ2-1	TGTGCCAGCAGTTTAATTACGTTAGGGACAGGTATGCGGAATGAGCAGTTCTTC	CASSLITLGTGMRNEQFF
TRBV27	many	.	TRBJ2-1	TGTGCCAGCAGTTTATCGGCCAGCGCTAGCTCCTACAATGAGCAGTTCTTC	CASSLSASASSYNEQFF
TRBV20-1	many	.	TRBJ2-7	TGCAGTGCTAGAGATCCTACATCCAACTACGAGCAGTACTTC	CSARDPTSNYEQYF
TRBV5-6	.	.	TRBJ2-7	TGTGCCAGCAGCTTGGGCTGGTATGGAAACGAGCAGTACTTC	CASSLGWYGNEQYF
TRBV4-2	few	.	TRBJ2-4	TGTGCCAGCAGCCAAGAGACAGCCCTAGCCAAAAACATTCAGTACTTC	CASSQETALAKNIQYF
TRBV5-1	medium-sized	.	TRBJ2-1	TGCGCCAGCAGCTTGCAGGCAAACAATGAGCAGTTCTTC	CASSLQANNEQFF
TRBV6-1	many	.	TRBJ2-7	TGTGCCAGCAGGGGGAGCCCTCGGCCGGGCGGGACCTACGAGCAGTACTTC	CASRGSPRPGGTYEQYF
TRBV12-3/TRBV12-4	many	.	TRBJ2-3	TGTGCCAGCAGTTCCCGGGGAATAGCGGCCACAGATACGCAGTATTTT	CASSSRGIAATDTQYF
TRBV7-9	many	.	TRBJ2-1	TGTGCCAGCAGCCCAACCGGGTGGCATGAGCAGTTCTTC	CASSPTGWHEQFF
TRBV11-1	many	TRBD2	TRBJ2-1	TGTGCCAGCAGCAGCAGGACTAGCGGGATTATCTACAATGAGCAGTTCTTC	CASSSRTSGIIYNEQFF
TRBV7-7	few	.	TRBJ2-7	TGTGCTAGCAGCTTAGGGGCACAAGGATACGAGCAGTACTTC	CASSLGAQGYEQYF
TRBV20-1	many	.	TRBJ1-4	TGCAGTGCACCGTTCGGGGCGCGCGAAAAACTGTTTTTT	CSAPFGAREKLFF
TRBV5-1	many	.	TRBJ2-5	TGCGCCAGCAGCTTGTTCAGGGGCAGGGAGACCCAGTACTTC	CASSLFRGRETQYF
TRBV6-5	medium-sized	.	TRBJ1-2	TGTGCCAGCAGTTACTCGACGGGGGCGAACTATGGCTACACCTTC	CASSYSTGANYGYTF
TRBV11-2	many	.	TRBJ2-3	TGTGCCAGCAGCTTAGAACTCACAGATACGCAGTATTTT	CASSLELTDTQYF
TRBV6-5	many	TRBD2	TRBJ2-7	TGTGCCAGCAGTTACCTCGGGGGGACCGAGCAGTACTTC	CASSYLGGTEQYF
TRBV2	many	TRBD2	TRBJ2-3	TGTGCCAGCAGCGACGAGGGGAGGGCCTTTACAGATACGCAGTATTTT	CASSDEGRAFTDTQYF
TRBV4-2	many	.	TRBJ1-1	TGTGCCAGCAGCTTCTGGACAGCCGGCACTGAAGCTTTCTTT	CASSFWTAGTEAFF
TRBV9	many	.	TRBJ2-7	TGTCCACCTACGGTTACCTACGAGCAGTACTTC	CPPTVTYEQYF
TRBV4-2	many	TRBD2	TRBJ2-2	TGTGCCAGCAGCCCCGGGACTAGCGGGAGGGCTAACACCGGGGAGCTGTTTTTT	CASSPGTSGRANTGELFF
TRBV19	many	TRBD2	TRBJ2-7	TGTGCCAGTAGTTTCCCGGGAGGGAGCTCCTACGAGCAGTACTTC	CASSFPGGSSYEQYF
TRBV20-1	many	.	TRBJ1-4	TGCAGTGCTAGAGATCCGGGGGCGGGTGAAAAACTGTTTTTT	CSARDPGAGEKLFF
TRBV25-1	many	.	TRBJ2-3	TGTGCCAGCAGCCCGAATACAGATACGCAGTATTTT	CASSPNTDTQYF
TRBV7-3	many	.	TRBJ1-1	TGTGCCAGCAGCTCCATCGGGGCGACAGAAGCTTTCTTT	CASSSIGATEAFF
TRBV12-3/TRBV12-4	few	TRBD2	TRBJ2-5	TGTGCCAGCACCCGGACTAGCGGGAAGTACCAAGAGACCCAGTACTTC	CASTRTSGKYQETQYF
TRBV7-9	medium-sized	.	TRBJ1-4	TGTGCCAGCAGTGGGCAGAATGAAAAACTGTTTTTT	CASSGQNEKLFF
TRBV7-9	many	.	TRBJ2-1	TGTGCCAGCAGCTTAAAGGGGACCTCCTACAATGAGCAGTTCTTC	CASSLKGTSYNEQFF
TRBV28	many	.	TRBJ1-2	TGTGCCAGCAGTTTATGGATCGTCGACTATGGCTACACCTTC	CASSLWIVDYGYTF
TRBV3-1	.	.	TRBJ2-3	TGTGCCAGTCGCGCAGGGAGCACAGATACGCAGTATTTT	CASRAGSTDTQYF
TRBV3-1	.	TRBD1	TRBJ2-2	TGTGCCTCCACCCGACAGGGGCCCTTCACCGGGGAGCTGTTTTTT	CASTRQGPFTGELFF
TRBV6-5	many	TRBD2	TRBJ2-1	TGTGGATCTTCCGGGACTAGCGGCCAGTACAATGAGCAGTTCTTC	CGSSGTSGQYNEQFF
TRBV29-1	.	TRBD1	TRBJ1-1	TGCAGCGCCGGACAGGGGAGAGGGGACACTGAAGCTTTCTTT	CSAGQGRGDTEAFF
TRBV7-3	many	.	TRBJ2-1	TGTGCCAGCAGCTCGGGGCTAGGAAATTACAATGAGCAGTTCTTC	CASSSGLGNYNEQFF
TRBV3-1	.	.	TRBJ2-7	TGTGCCTCCTGCCGCAAGGTGAATGGGGTATACGAGCAGTACTTC	CASCRKVNGVYEQYF
TRBV14	many	TRBD2	TRBJ2-1	TGTGCCAGCAGCCAAGTAGCGGGAGTTACGACTGAGCAGTTCTTC	CASSQVAGVTTEQFF
TRBV9	many	TRBD1	TRBJ1-2	TGTGCCAGCAGCGTAGAAGTTGGGGGGAGACAGGGGTACGGCTACACCTTC	CASSVEVGGRQGYGYTF